A selection of T cell receptor beta chains follows, all from one sample in a study of cytomegalovirus exposure and HLA in healthy donors. The repertoire was sequenced with immunoSEQ multiplex PCR; TCRdb's copy has only in-frame clones and lacks some. The data contain more than 200,000 clones, approximately 83% of them singletons. The sample was PBMCs. The receptors here all came from a girl under 18 in good health and CMV-seronegative. The CDR3 runs from the conserved cysteine through the conserved F or W. A D gene is named only where the DNA matches it firmly. Expanded clones get a size class; other rows say once, few or many, or leave the size out.

abundance | len | d_gene | j_gene | v_gene | CDR3aa | CDR3nt
NA | 14 | TRBD1 | TRBJ1-1 | TRBV30 | CAWSAPGTDTEAFF | TGTGCCTGGAGTGCACCCGGGACAGACACTGAAGCTTTCTTT
NA | 16 | TRBD1 | TRBJ1-1 | TRBV5-4 | CASRTGTGGLNTEAFF | TGTGCCAGCAGAACCGGGACAGGGGGTTTGAACACTGAAGCTTTCTTT
NA | 14 | NA | TRBJ1-5 | TRBV30 | CAWSRQNGDQPQHF | TGTGCCTGGAGTCGACAGAATGGGGATCAGCCCCAGCATTTT
NA | 14 | NA | TRBJ1-2 | TRBV18 | CASSPWGANYGYTF | TGTGCCAGCTCACCATGGGGGGCTAACTATGGCTACACCTTC
NA | 12 | TRBD1 | TRBJ1-1 | TRBV4-3 | CASSHGDREAFF | TGCGCCAGCAGCCATGGTGACAGGGAGGCTTTCTTT
NA | 15 | NA | TRBJ1-5 | TRBV5-1 | CASSLEGVSGEPQHF | TGCGCCAGCAGCTTGGAAGGGGTTAGCGGGGAGCCCCAGCATTTT
few | 13 | NA | TRBJ1-1 | TRBV4-1 | CASSYQVNTEAFF | TGCGCCAGCAGCTATCAGGTGAACACTGAAGCTTTCTTT
NA | 16 | NA | TRBJ2-2 | TRBV5-1 | CASSPDNRTWTGELFF | TGCGCCAGCAGCCCAGACAACAGGACATGGACCGGGGAGCTGTTTTTT
few | 16 | NA | TRBJ1-1 | TRBV5-1 | CASSLGGGQKNTEAFF | TGCGCCAGCAGCTTGGGAGGGGGACAAAAAAACACTGAAGCTTTCTTT
NA | 15 | TRBD2 | TRBJ2-1 | TRBV28 | CASTPQRGVKDEQFF | TGTGCCAGCACCCCGCAGCGGGGGGTTAAGGATGAGCAGTTCTTC
NA | 15 | TRBD2 | TRBJ2-1 | TRBV27 | CASSSGLAGGNEQFF | TGTGCCAGCAGTTCTGGACTAGCGGGGGGGAATGAGCAGTTCTTC
NA | 12 | NA | TRBJ2-1 | TRBV29-1 | CSVYITGDVQFF | TGCAGCGTTTACATAACAGGCGATGTGCAGTTCTTC
NA | 14 | NA | TRBJ2-7 | TRBV10-2 | CASRTEGSSYEQYF | TGCGCCAGCAGGACGGAGGGGAGCTCCTACGAGCAGTACTTC
NA | 14 | NA | TRBJ1-4 | TRBV30 | CAWSVQGGREKLFF | TGTGCCTGGAGTGTACAGGGAGGGCGTGAAAAACTGTTTTTT
NA | 16 | NA | TRBJ2-5 | TRBV5-5 | CASSYWTTGYQETQYF | TGTGCCAGCAGCTATTGGACCACAGGGTACCAAGAGACCCAGTACTTC
NA | 15 | TRBD1 | TRBJ1-6 | TRBV11-2 | CASSLVQGYNSPLHF | TGTGCCAGCAGCTTAGTACAGGGGTATAATTCACCCCTCCACTTT
NA | 14 | NA | TRBJ2-2 | TRBV7-8 | CASSLVLGAGELFF | TGTGCCAGCAGCTTAGTTTTAGGGGCCGGGGAGCTGTTTTTT
NA | 14 | NA | TRBJ1-1 | TRBV4-2 | CASSQVGARSEAFF | TGTGCCAGCAGCCAAGTGGGGGCCCGGTCTGAAGCTTTCTTT
NA | 14 | NA | TRBJ1-4 | TRBV2 | CASSRGLENEKLFF | TGTGCCAGCAGTCGAGGATTGGAAAATGAAAAACTGTTTTTT
NA | 14 | NA | TRBJ1-2 | TRBV30 | CAWSSGGAPYGYTF | TGTGCCTGGAGTTCCGGGGGAGCCCCCTATGGCTACACCTTC
once | 15 | NA | TRBJ1-4 | TRBV11-2 | CASSLGGNHNEKLFF | TGTGCCAGCAGCTTGGGGGGGAACCATAATGAAAAACTGTTTTTT
NA | 14 | NA | TRBJ2-5 | TRBV5-1 | CASSLEGIQETQYF | TGCGCCAGCAGCTTGGAGGGGATCCAAGAGACCCAGTACTTC
NA | 10 | NA | TRBJ1-1 | TRBV30 | CAWSSGFPFF | TGTGCCTGGAGTTCCGGGTTTCCTTTCTTT
NA | 18 | TRBD1 | TRBJ2-6 | TRBV11-2 | CASSLRRTGGSGANVLTF | TGTGCCAGCAGCTTAAGGAGGACAGGCGGCTCTGGGGCCAACGTCCTGACTTTC
NA | 18 | TRBD2 | TRBJ2-3 | TRBV4-2 | CASSHGNPSGGATDTQYF | TGTGCCAGCAGCCACGGAAACCCAAGCGGGGGGGCGACAGATACGCAGTATTTT
NA | 14 | TRBD1 | TRBJ1-6 | TRBV5-1 | CASSSGQSNSPLHF | TGCGCCAGCAGCTCGGGACAGAGTAATTCACCCCTCCACTTT
NA | 13 | NA | TRBJ1-1 | TRBV5-1 | CASSLDRAEDAFF | TGCGCCAGCAGCTTGGACAGGGCCGAAGATGCTTTCTTT
NA | 15 | TRBD1 | TRBJ2-1 | TRBV18 | CASSPGTGSYNEQFF | TGTGCCAGCTCACCCGGGACAGGGTCCTACAATGAGCAGTTCTTC
NA | 15 | TRBD2 | TRBJ2-7 | TRBV27 | CASSFGAGALGEQYF | TGTGCCAGCAGTTTCGGAGCGGGGGCCCTAGGCGAGCAGTACTTC
NA | 14 | NA | TRBJ2-4 | TRBV27 | CASSRGLAKNIQYF | TGTGCCAGCAGCCGGGGACTAGCCAAAAACATTCAGTACTTC
NA | 15 | TRBD1 | TRBJ2-2 | TRBV5-1 | CASSPAGTGYGELFF | TGCGCCAGCAGCCCCGCCGGGACAGGGTACGGGGAGCTGTTTTTT
NA | 13 | NA | TRBJ2-1 | TRBV9 | CASSGGGPNEQFF | TGTGCCAGCAGCGGGGGGGGGCCGAATGAGCAGTTCTTC
few | 14 | NA | TRBJ1-1 | TRBV4-3 | CASSRATRDTEAFF | TGCGCCAGCAGCCGGGCAACTAGGGACACTGAAGCTTTCTTT
NA | 15 | TRBD1 | TRBJ2-7 | TRBV9 | CASSVGQGTSYEQYF | TGTGCCAGCAGCGTAGGACAGGGGACATCCTACGAGCAGTACTTC
NA | 14 | NA | TRBJ1-1 | TRBV28 | CASDTNRMNTEAFF | TGTGCCAGCGATACGAACAGAATGAACACTGAAGCTTTCTTT
NA | 15 | NA | TRBJ1-3 | TRBV11-3 | CASSLRSAAGNTIYF | TGTGCCAGCAGCTTAAGGTCAGCGGCTGGAAACACCATATATTTT
NA | 11 | NA | TRBJ1-2 | TRBV11-2 | CASSLRTRSAF | TGTGCCAGCAGCTTACGGACACGCTCGGCCTTC
few | 16 | NA | TRBJ2-2 | TRBV7-9 | CASSRTTDFLTGELFF | TGTGCCAGCAGCCGCACAACCGATTTCCTGACCGGGGAGCTGTTTTTT
NA | 12 | NA | TRBJ2-1 | TRBV28 | CASSLITYEQFF | TGTGCCAGCAGTTTGATTACATATGAGCAGTTCTTC
NA | 14 | NA | TRBJ2-7 | TRBV28 | CASSDSGFLYEQYF | TGTGCCAGCAGTGACAGTGGGTTTCTCTACGAGCAGTACTTC
NA | 15 | NA | TRBJ2-7 | TRBV7-8 | CASSIRTVGFYEQYF | TGTGCCAGCAGCATAAGGACAGTTGGTTTCTACGAGCAGTACTTC
NA | 14 | NA | TRBJ1-5 | TRBV10-2 | CASSGWTENQPQHF | TGCGCCAGCAGCGGATGGACAGAAAATCAGCCCCAGCATTTT
NA | 15 | NA | TRBJ1-5 | TRBV5-8 | CASSRTVYSNQPQHF | TGTGCCAGCAGCCGGACAGTTTATAGCAATCAGCCCCAGCATTTT
once | 12 | TRBD1 | TRBJ2-7 | TRBV29-1 | CSVGQGTYEQYF | TGCAGCGTTGGACAGGGAACCTACGAGCAGTACTTC
NA | 16 | NA | TRBJ2-3 | TRBV2 | CASSAAGNSRTDTQYF | TGTGCCAGCAGTGCTGCGGGTAACTCCCGGACAGATACGCAGTATTTT
NA | 17 | NA | TRBJ1-5 | TRBV19 | CASSIDRDSERSLSQHF | TGTGCCAGTAGTATAGATCGGGATTCCGAGCGGAGTCTCTCCCAGCATTTT
NA | 16 | TRBD1 | TRBJ1-1 | TRBV9 | CASSAWTGAGNTEAFF | TGTGCCAGCAGCGCCTGGACAGGGGCTGGGAACACTGAAGCTTTCTTT
NA | 14 | TRBD1 | TRBJ2-1 | TRBV19 | CASRTGHSYNEQFF | TGTGCCAGTAGGACAGGGCATTCCTACAATGAGCAGTTCTTC
NA | 14 | NA | TRBJ2-5 | TRBV7-2 | CASSFSGSQETQYF | TGTGCCAGCAGCTTTAGCGGATCCCAAGAGACCCAGTACTTC
NA | 14 | NA | TRBJ2-3 | TRBV2 | CASSDRSYTDTQYF | TGTGCCAGCAGTGACAGGTCTTACACAGATACGCAGTATTTT
few | 12 | TRBD1 | TRBJ1-1 | TRBV27 | CASSGTGYEAFF | TGTGCCAGCAGTGGGACAGGGTATGAAGCTTTCTTT
once | 17 | TRBD2 | TRBJ2-7 | TRBV7-8 | CASSLVSGGLAGYEQYF | TGTGCCAGCAGCTTAGTGTCAGGCGGACTAGCGGGGTACGAGCAGTACTTC
NA | 15 | NA | TRBJ2-7 | TRBV5-6 | CASSSGGRVYYEQYF | TGTGCCAGCAGCTCTGGTGGGCGGGTTTACTACGAGCAGTACTTC
NA | 19 | TRBD2 | TRBJ2-7 | TRBV4-1 | CASSPRHLSGGAPSYEQYF | TGCGCCAGCAGCCCCCGTCACCTTAGCGGGGGGGCCCCCTCCTACGAGCAGTACTTC
NA | 14 | TRBD1 | TRBJ1-1 | TRBV30 | CAWSVRGSYTEAFF | TGTGCCTGGAGTGTCAGGGGGTCGTACACTGAAGCTTTCTTT
few | 15 | NA | TRBJ2-7 | TRBV4-1 | CASSQEGTGRDEQYF | TGCGCCAGCAGCCAAGAGGGGACTGGGCGGGACGAGCAGTACTTC
few | 15 | NA | TRBJ1-1 | TRBV9 | CASSVEVSGSVDAFF | TGTGCCAGCAGCGTAGAAGTATCGGGGAGTGTCGACGCTTTCTTT
NA | 15 | NA | TRBJ2-7 | TRBV5-1 | CASSPFPSATYEQYF | TGCGCCAGCAGCCCGTTCCCTAGCGCAACCTACGAGCAGTACTTC
NA | 13 | NA | TRBJ1-2 | TRBV30 | CAWSNPTYYGYTF | TGTGCCTGGAGCAATCCTACCTACTATGGCTACACCTTC
NA | 17 | TRBD2 | TRBJ2-1 | TRBV27 | CASSSFGGAGDYNEQFF | TGTGCCAGCAGTTCGTTCGGGGGAGCGGGGGACTACAATGAGCAGTTCTTC